This T cell receptor beta chain was captured by sequencing in a study of cytomegalovirus exposure and HLA in healthy donors. Points on this clone: The target antigen is unknown.

The CDR3 is made up of 12 amino acids. Trimming removed 5 bases at V and 7 bases at J, with 9 bases between. The germline gives CDR1 SGHTA, CDR2 FQGNSA. The PCR had 60 Vbeta and 13 Jbeta primers. The method was immunoSEQ multiplex PCR; TCRdb's version includes in-frame clones alone and lacks a portion of them. The sample lists fewer than 100,000 clones; 78% were seen once. Regarding the study as a whole: In an earlier analysis, productive rearrangement rates for most beta V segments clustered near 87% or 30%. Most TCR sequences proved rare, with some public TCRs found in many donors. Presence/absence analyses assumed roughly uniform sequencing depth across donors.

Sequencing input: PBMCs. The chain joins TRBV7-2 to TRBJ1-5, with D hard to call. The TCR originated in a woman aged 60 to 75 in good health and CMV-seronegative. The CDR3 DNA is TGTGCCAGCAGCCCCGCGGGGCAGCCCCAGCATTTT. Amino acids: CASSPAGQPQHF.